This T cell receptor (beta chain) was recovered during a study of blood T cells in healthy people across ages. Samples had at least 7 million PBMCs isolated from them. Together with a sample-barcoded 5' primer, a J-beta primer mix was included in a second PCR lasting about 7 to 11 cycles. Using its own MiXCR run on the 5' RACE reads, TCRdb lists one record per CDR3 protein. This sample has 700,000 to 800,000 distinct CDR3 sequences, with roughly 43% found just once. Per germline, CDR1 ENHRY and CDR2 SYGVKD. V was pared by 6 bases and J by 3 bases, with 15 bases between. The CDR3 has 15 amino acids. The rearrangement uses TRBV10-3 and TRBJ1-5; no clear D gene. This TCR was recovered from a woman aged 55-70 years in good health. Input material: blood. CDR3 bases: TGTGCCATCAGGGGCAGAAGAAACCTCAATCAGCCCCAGCATTTT. Amino acids: CAIRGRRNLNQPQHF.